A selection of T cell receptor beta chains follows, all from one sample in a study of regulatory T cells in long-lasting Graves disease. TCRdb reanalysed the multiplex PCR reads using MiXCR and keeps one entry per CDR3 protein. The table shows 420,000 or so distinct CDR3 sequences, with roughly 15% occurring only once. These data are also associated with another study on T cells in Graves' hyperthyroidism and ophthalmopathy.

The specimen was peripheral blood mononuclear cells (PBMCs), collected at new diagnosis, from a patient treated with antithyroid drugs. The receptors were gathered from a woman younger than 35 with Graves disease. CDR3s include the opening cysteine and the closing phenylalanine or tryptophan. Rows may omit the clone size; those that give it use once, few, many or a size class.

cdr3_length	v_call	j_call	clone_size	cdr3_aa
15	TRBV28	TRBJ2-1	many	CASSSTQGAYNEQLF
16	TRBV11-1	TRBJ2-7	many	CASSKTATSATYEQYF
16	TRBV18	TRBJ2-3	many	CASSAKEAGSTDTQYF
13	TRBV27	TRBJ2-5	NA	CASSLIGEETQYF
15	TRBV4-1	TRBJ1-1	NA	CASSQDAGVATEAFF
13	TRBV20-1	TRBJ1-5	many	CSARDSQYQPQHF
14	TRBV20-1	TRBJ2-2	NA	CSAPGVENTGELFF
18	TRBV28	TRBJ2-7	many	CASNPGLAGTIFSYEQYF
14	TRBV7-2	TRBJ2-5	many	CASTPRWGQETQYF
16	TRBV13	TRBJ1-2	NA	CASSLRQGRANYGYTF
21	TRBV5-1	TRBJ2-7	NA	CASSLGADSSGGLANSYEQYF
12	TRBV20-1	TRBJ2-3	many	CSERGHTDTQYF
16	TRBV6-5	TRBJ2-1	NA	CASSYTAGGSYNEQFF
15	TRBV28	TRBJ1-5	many	CATGTILAFNQPQHF
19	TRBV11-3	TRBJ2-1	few	CASAPLGQREGRRYNEQFF
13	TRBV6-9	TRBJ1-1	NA	CASSSKGVAEAFF
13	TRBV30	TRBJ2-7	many	CAWSVSGRREQYF
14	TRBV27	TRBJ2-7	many	CASHPGQLSYEQYF